These 22 T cell receptor beta chains share one sample of origin, sequenced in a study of cytomegalovirus exposure and HLA in healthy donors. Both 60 Vbeta primers and 13 Jbeta primers went into the PCR. Profiled with immunoSEQ multiplex PCR; TCRdb holds only in-frame clones, not every one. This table has approximately 140,000 clones, about 85% appearing once. The sequenced sample consisted of PBMCs. The receptors were sampled from a human donor in good health.

The rearrangement uses TRBV27 and TRBJ1-4; D might be TRBD1 (6 bases). The V and J ends lost 3 bases and 4 bases respectively, with 12 bases between them. This CDR3 contains 15 residues. Germline values: CDR1 MNHEY, CDR2 SMNVEV (reference sequence). The CDR3 here is CASSFVTGFNEKLFF. CDR3 in DNA: TGTGCCAGCAGTTTTGTAACAGGGTTTAATGAAAAACTGTTTTTT.

The genes are TRBV19 and TRBJ1-4; D remains ambiguous. Per the germline V gene, CDR1 is LNHDA and CDR2 is SQIVND (reference sequence). V was cut by 5 bases and J by 0 bases, with 10 bases left in between. This CDR3 comprises 15 residues. The CDR3 reads CASSSSTATNEKLFF. As DNA, the CDR3 is TGTGCCAGTAGTTCCAGTACCGCAACTAATGAAAAACTGTTTTTT.

CDR3: CASSPGDRRNTIYF. The CDR3 region has the DNA TGCGCCAGCAGCCCGGGGGACAGGAGAAACACCATATATTTT. The V gene is TRBV5-1, the J gene TRBJ1-3, with 8 bases that match TRBD1. V shed 4 bases, J shed 5 bases, and the junction held 5 bases outside the gene matches. This CDR3 comprises 14 residues. The V gene's germline CDR1 is SGHRS and CDR2 YFSETQ.

The V gene is TRBV19, the J gene TRBJ1-2, with D perhaps matching TRBD1 (6 bases). This CDR3 has 12 amino acids. CDR1 is LNHDA, CDR2 SQIVND, per germline (reference sequence). The V and J ends lost 5 bases and 8 bases respectively, with 12 bases between them. CDR3 sequence reads: CASSPGTHGYTF. The CDR3 nucleotides read TGTGCCAGTAGTCCTGGGACACACGGCTACACCTTC.

The chain employs TRBV6-5 and TRBJ1-1; perhaps TRBD1 as D (5 bases). Trimming took 8 bases from V and 3 from J, leaving 13 bases between them. The CDR3 runs to 13 residues. Per germline, CDR1 MNHEY and CDR2 SVGAGI. CDR3 region: CASSRGGDTEAFF. DNA of the CDR3: TGTGCCAGCTCTCGGGGAGGGGACACTGAAGCTTTCTTT.

The V call is TRBV27, the J call TRBJ1-2; TRBD1 is a possible D gene (6 bases). CDR1 and CDR2 from the germline V gene are MNHEY and SMNVEV (reference sequence). Trimming took 5 bases from V and 11 from J, leaving 15 bases between them. There are 12 residues in the CDR3. The CDR3 here is CASSPRGGAYTF. The CDR3 DNA reads TGTGCCAGCAGTCCCCGCGGGGGGGCGTACACCTTC.

This chain uses TRBV7-6 with TRBJ2-5; TRBD1 agrees at 10 bases. In germline, CDR1 is SGHVS, CDR2 FNYEAQ. V lost 5 bases, J lost 5 bases, and 8 bases stayed unmatched. This CDR3 is built from 15 residues. This chain's CDR3 is CASSNGQGDFETQYF. CDR3 sequence (DNA): TGTGCCAGCAGCAATGGACAGGGGGATTTTGAGACCCAGTACTTC.

The chain is built from TRBV6-1 and TRBJ1-2, with D perhaps matching TRBD1 (5 bases). The CDR3 is 13 amino acids. CDR1 is MNHNS, CDR2 SASEGT, per germline. The V end was cut by 6 bases, the J end by 4 bases, with 12 bases between. The CDR3 sequence is CASRDGGLYGYTF. The DNA of the CDR3 is TGTGCCAGCAGGGACGGGGGACTCTATGGCTACACCTTC.

The chain carries TRBV15 and TRBJ1-2; 8 bases fit TRBD1. The J segment lost 13 bases and the V segment lost 2 bases, leaving 9 bases of the junction unmatched. There are 13 residues in the CDR3. Per germline, CDR1 LNHNV and CDR2 YYDKDF (reference sequence). In DNA, the CDR3 is TGTGCCACCAGCAGACCACCGGACAGGGTGGGCACCTTC. Translating it yields CATSRPPDRVGTF.

The rearrangement uses TRBV7-2 and TRBJ2-3; D not resolved. Looked up from germline, CDR1 is SGHTA and CDR2 is FQGNSA. This CDR3 has 14 amino acids. V lost 5 bases to trimming and J lost 1 base, with 10 bases between them. The chain's CDR3 is CASSILRGTDTQYF. The CDR3 nucleotides are TGTGCCAGCAGCATCCTGCGTGGCACAGATACGCAGTATTTT.

This clone was detected a few times. The chain combines TRBV4-2 with TRBJ1-2; maybe TRBD1 (6 bases). CDR3 length: 14 amino acids. CDR1 is LGHNA, CDR2 YNFKEQ, per germline. V was clipped by 0 bases and J by 4 bases, with 9 bases between them. CDR3 in amino acids: CASSQDPGVYGYTF. The CDR3, as DNA: TGTGCCAGCAGCCAAGATCCAGGGGTCTATGGCTACACCTTC.

Of note for this clone: The junction departs from germline at one end; a sequencing error may be responsible. The chain couples TRBV7-9 to TRBJ1-2; D ambiguous. The CDR3 covers 12 residues. Germline-derived CDR1 and CDR2 are SEHNR and FQNEAQ (reference sequence). The DNA of the CDR3 is TGTTCCAGCAGCTTACAACAGTATGGCTACACCTTC. It encodes CSSSLQQYGYTF.

The chain couples TRBV5-1 to TRBJ2-7; D may be TRBD2 (5 bases). The germline gives CDR1 SGHRS, CDR2 YFSETQ. This CDR3 comprises 15 residues. Trimming removed 1 base from V and 3 bases from J, with 14 bases in between. The CDR3 loop reads CASSLSRGSNYEQYF. Written as DNA, the CDR3 is TGCGCCAGCAGCTTGTCCAGAGGGTCGAACTACGAGCAGTACTTC. Based on the CDR3 plus reference TRBV5-1 and TRBJ2-7, the full variable domain is KAGVTQTPRYLIKTRGQQVTLSCSPISGHRSVSWYQQTPGQGLQFLFEYFSETQRNKGNFPGRFSGRQFSNSRSEMNVSTLELGDSALYLCASSLSRGSNYEQYFGPGTRLTVT.

The chain joins TRBV30 to TRBJ2-7; 9 bases line up with TRBD2. CDR1 GTSNPN and CDR2 SVGIG come from the germline V gene (reference sequence). The CDR3 consists of 11 residues. J lost 4 bases, V lost 8 bases, and 3 bases had no gene match. In nucleotides, the CDR3 is TGTGCCGGAGCGGGGGGATACGAGCAGTACTTC. Translated, it gives CAGAGGYEQYF. The variable domain in full, with the rest retrieved from reference TRBV30 and TRBJ2-7, is SQTIHQWPATLVQPVGSPLSLECTVEGTSNPNLYWYRQAAGRGLQLLFYSVGIGQISSEVPQNLSASRPQDRQFILSSKKLLLSDSGFYLCAGAGGYEQYFGPGTRLTVT.

V and J are TRBV28 and TRBJ1-5, with D maybe TRBD1 (5 bases). CDR1 and CDR2 (germline): MDHEN, SYDVKM. V was pared by 5 bases and J by 2 bases, with 16 bases between. This CDR3 has 16 amino acids. The DNA for the CDR3 is TGTGCCAGCAGTCCTATCCGACAGACTGGCAATCAGCCCCAGCATTTT. Translating it yields CASSPIRQTGNQPQHF. Combining the CDR3 with reference TRBV28 and TRBJ1-5 gives the whole variable domain DVKVTQSSRYLVKRTGEKVFLECVQDMDHENMFWYRQDPGLGLRLIYFSYDVKMKEKGDIPEGYSVSREKKERFSLILESASTNQTSMYLCASSPIRQTGNQPQHFGDGTRLSIL.

The V and J genes are TRBV29-1 and TRBJ2-7; 10 nucleotides match TRBD2. J was trimmed by 3 bases and V by 4 bases; bases with no gene match: 3. CDR3 size: 13 residues. From germline, CDR1 is SQVTM and CDR2 ANQGSEA. The CDR3 reads CSVALAGDYEQYF. The DNA for the CDR3 is TGCAGCGTTGCCCTAGCGGGGGACTACGAGCAGTACTTC.

The chain recombines TRBV5-6 with TRBJ1-5; 9 bases are a match to TRBD1. The CDR3 covers 16 residues. Germline assignment: CDR1 SGHDT and CDR2 YYEEEE. Trimming cost V 2 bases and J 3 bases; bases outside gene matches: 6. In DNA, the CDR3 is TGTGCCAGCAGCTTATGGGACAGGGTCTCCAATCAGCCCCAGCATTTT. Protein product: CASSLWDRVSNQPQHF. The full variable domain, in which reference TRBV5-6 and TRBJ1-5 provide the parts outside the CDR3, is DAGVTQSPTHLIKTRGQQVTLRCSPKSGHDTVSWYQQALGQGPQFIFQYYEEEERQRGNFPDRFSGHQFPNYSSELNVNALLLGDSALYLCASSLWDRVSNQPQHFGDGTRLSIL.

The rearrangement links TRBV6-1 to TRBJ2-7; D is possibly TRBD2 (6 bases). The germline gives CDR1 MNHNS, CDR2 SASEGT. CDR3 length equals 14 residues. Trimming removed 4 bases at V and 6 bases at J, with 16 bases between. The CDR3, as DNA: TGTGCCAGCAGTGCTATCGGGGAGGCATCCGAGCAGTACTTC. Protein sequence: CASSAIGEASEQYF.

The rearrangement uses TRBV5-1 and TRBJ2-2, with D uncertain. V gave up 4 bases and J gave up 8 bases, with 9 bases separating them. From germline, CDR1 is SGHRS and CDR2 YFSETQ. The CDR3 totals 12 residues. CDR3 nucleotides: TGCGCCAGCAGCCGAGGTTCGGGGGAGCTGTTTTTT. Amino acids: CASSRGSGELFF.

The chain combines TRBV18 with TRBJ2-3; weak D call: TRBD1 (6 bases). Trimming stripped 6 bases from V and 0 bases from J, with 16 bases between. This CDR3 has 16 amino acids. Germline CDR1 reads KGHSH; CDR2 reads LQKENI. CDR3 DNA: TGTGCCAGCTCCCTCTCCAGGGGCCACAGCACAGATACGCAGTATTTT. Translated, it gives CASSLSRGHSTDTQYF. Full variable domain (rest looked up from reference TRBV18 and TRBJ2-3): NAGVMQNPRHLVRRRGQEARLRCSPMKGHSHVYWYRQLPEEGLKFMVYLQKENIIDESGMPKERFSAEFPKEGPSILRIQQVVRGDSAAYFCASSLSRGHSTDTQYFGPGTRLTVL.

In its sample, this clone was seen a few times. The chain has TRBV5-6 and TRBJ2-3, with D perhaps TRBD1 (6 bases). Per the germline V gene, CDR1 is SGHDT and CDR2 is YYEEEE. The CDR3 runs 16 residues. V dropped 4 bases and J dropped 0 bases, with 15 bases sitting between them. In DNA form, the CDR3 reads TGTGCCAGCAGCCGGCGCGTGACAGGTAGCACAGATACGCAGTATTTT. Residues: CASSRRVTGSTDTQYF.

The J gene is TRBJ1-1, the V gene TRBV28; 9 bases match TRBD1. V dropped 4 bases and J dropped 1; count of bases not matched to a gene: 7. In germline, CDR1 is MDHEN, CDR2 SYDVKM. The CDR3 is made up of 16 amino acids. The CDR3 region is CASSSHRGRTNTEAFF. The CDR3 DNA reads TGTGCCAGCAGTTCCCACAGGGGGCGAACGAACACTGAAGCTTTCTTT.